Listed here are 18 T cell receptor beta chains from one sample, sequenced in a study of technical replicates of blood from a few donors. TCRdb keeps only in-frame clones here, not all; method: immunoSEQ multiplex PCR. The profile covers about 81,000 clones, with under 95% appearing a single time and roughly 0.25% taken by the ten largest. Sequencing was carried out using T cells isolated from PBMCs. These receptors were obtained from a human donor in good health.

The rearrangement uses TRBV9 and TRBJ1-5; D may be TRBD1 (5 bases). This CDR3 is 15 amino acids long. Between the trimmed V and J ends, which lost 4 bases and 3 bases, there was a span of 14 bases. From germline, CDR1 is SGDLS and CDR2 YYNGEE. CDR3 sequence reads: CASSYTGFPNQPQHF. CDR3 nucleotide sequence: TGTGCCAGCAGCTATACAGGTTTCCCCAATCAGCCCCAGCATTTT.

The chain couples TRBV9 to TRBJ2-1; D uncertain. The V gene lost 0 bases and the J gene lost 5 bases, with 12 bases spanning the gap. The CDR3 is 15 amino acids. In germline, CDR1 is SGDLS, CDR2 YYNGEE. Here the CDR3 DNA reads TGTGCCAGCAGCGTAGGCGGTAGTAACCACAATGAGCAGTTCTTC. Encoded protein: CASSVGGSNHNEQFF.

The chain recombines TRBV19 with TRBJ2-1, with 9 positions matching TRBD1. V lost 4 bases, J lost 7 bases, and 8 bases stayed unmatched. The CDR3 loop spans 15 amino acids. Germline CDR1 reads LNHDA; CDR2 reads SQIVND (reference sequence). The CDR3 coding sequence is TGTGCCAGTAGTAGCACAGGGGGCGCTGGGAATGAGCAGTTCTTC. The encoded protein is CASSSTGGAGNEQFF.

This chain's CDR3 is CASSVVVTLEKNIQYF. The CDR3 DNA reads as TGTGCCAGCAGTGTAGTTGTGACTTTGGAGAAAAACATTCAGTACTTC. The genes are TRBV2 and TRBJ2-4; D is undetermined. This CDR3 comprises 16 residues. V was cut by 4 bases and J by 4 bases, with 17 bases left in between. Per the germline V gene, CDR1 is SNHLY and CDR2 is FYNNEI.

The chain links TRBV30 to TRBJ2-2; 11 bases are a match to TRBD2. The CDR3 totals 16 residues. Germline assignment: CDR1 GTSNPN and CDR2 SVGIG (reference sequence). J gave up 6 bases and V 0 bases, and 6 bases lay outside the gene matches. The chain's CDR3 is CAWSVLASGGPGELFF. CDR3 nucleotides: TGTGCCTGGAGTGTACTGGCTAGCGGGGGGCCCGGGGAGCTGTTTTTT.

This chain connects TRBV2 to TRBJ2-5; tentative D call: TRBD1 (7 bases). With 6 bases removed from V and 5 bases from J, the gap between germline ends came to 10 bases. Per germline, CDR1 SNHLY and CDR2 FYNNEI. The CDR3 spans 12 residues. CDR3 bases: TGTGCCAGCAGGACAGGGAGGGAGACCCAGTACTTC. This codes for CASRTGRETQYF. Supplemented by reference TRBV2 and TRBJ2-5, the full variable domain reads EPEVTQTPSHQVTQMGQEVILRCVPISNHLYFYWYRQILGQKVEFLVSFYNNEISEKSEIFDDQFSVERPDGSNFTLKIRSTKLEDSAMYFCASRTGRETQYFGPGTRLLVL.

This chain uses TRBV2 with TRBJ1-5; the D gene is possibly TRBD1 (6 bases). V was trimmed by 4 bases and J by 4 bases, leaving 11 bases between them. The CDR3 contains 14 residues. The germline gives CDR1 SNHLY, CDR2 FYNNEI. Here the CDR3 DNA reads TGTGCCAGCAGTGCCGGACAGCTTAATCAGCCCCAGCATTTT. This sequence encodes CASSAGQLNQPQHF.

This chain connects TRBV28 to TRBJ1-5; 7 positions agree with TRBD1. Per germline, CDR1 MDHEN and CDR2 SYDVKM. V trimming: 5 bases; J trimming: 4 bases; junction bases outside the gene matches: 8. There are 15 residues in the CDR3. CDR3 protein: CASSLGGGDNQPQHF. The CDR3 coding sequence is TGTGCCAGCAGTCTCGGAGGGGGCGATAATCAGCCCCAGCATTTT. The full variable domain, rest sourced from reference TRBV28 and TRBJ1-5, is DVKVTQSSRYLVKRTGEKVFLECVQDMDHENMFWYRQDPGLGLRLIYFSYDVKMKEKGDIPEGYSVSREKKERFSLILESASTNQTSMYLCASSLGGGDNQPQHFGDGTRLSIL.

The chain recombines TRBV5-1 with TRBJ1-2; unclear D gene. Germline V gives CDR1 SGHRS, CDR2 YFSETQ. The CDR3 has 13 residues. Trimming took off 4 bases at V and 0 bases at J, with 7 bases between the two ends. The CDR3 loop reads CASSPDSNYGYTF. CDR3 DNA sequence: TGCGCCAGCAGCCCGGACTCTAACTATGGCTACACCTTC.

This chain links TRBV18 with TRBJ1-2; 8 nucleotides align to TRBD1. This CDR3 contains 15 residues. In germline, CDR1 is KGHSH, CDR2 LQKENI. J was trimmed by 2 bases and V by 2 bases; bases with no gene match: 4. The CDR3 loop is CASSPRTGKNYGYTF. The CDR3 DNA reads as TGTGCCAGCTCACCAAGGACAGGGAAGAACTATGGCTACACCTTC.

The rearrangement links TRBV7-3 to TRBJ1-1, with TRBD1 matching over 9 bases. The CDR3 runs 16 residues. Losses at the gene ends were 2 bases for V and 1 base for J; bases not matched to a gene: 5. The germline CDR1 and CDR2 sequences are SGHTA and FQGTGA. The CDR3 reads CASSLLGQGRNTEAFF. CDR3 coding DNA: TGTGCCAGCAGCTTATTGGGACAGGGTAGGAACACTGAAGCTTTCTTT.

There are a few counts of this clone. A junction end diverges from the germline sequence, so it may reflect a read error. The chain is built from TRBV7-7 and TRBJ1-5; D not certain. This CDR3 is 13 amino acids long. Germline V gene data show CDR1 as SSHAT and CDR2 as FNYEAQ (reference sequence). CDR3 sequence reads: CASSRGPDQPQHF. As DNA, the CDR3 is TGTGCTAGCAGCCGCGGGCCCGATCAGCCCCAGCATTTT.

The chain uses TRBV7-6 and TRBJ2-5; 7 bases are a match to TRBD1. The V and J ends lost 5 bases and 1 base, in that order; junction bases with no gene match: 4. This CDR3 spans 14 amino acids. The germline V gene has CDR1 SGHVS and CDR2 FNYEAQ. For the CDR3, the DNA is TGTGCCAGCAGCCAACAGGGGACCCAAGAGACCCAGTACTTC. It yields the protein CASSQQGTQETQYF.

The rearrangement joins TRBV6-1 to TRBJ1-3; 7 nucleotides match TRBD1. V dropped 9 bases and J dropped 2; count of bases not matched to a gene: 7. There are 14 residues in the CDR3. In germline, CDR1 is MNHNS, CDR2 SASEGT. The CDR3: CASNGQAAGNTIYF. The CDR3 coding sequence is TGTGCCAGTAATGGACAGGCCGCTGGAAACACCATATATTTT.

The V call is TRBV4-1, the J call TRBJ2-7; possible D gene TRBD1, 6 bases. The V and J ends lost 4 bases and 3 bases respectively, with 10 bases between them. This CDR3 has 13 amino acids. Germline V gives CDR1 MGHRA, CDR2 YSYEKL. CDR3 nucleotide sequence: TGCGCCAGCAGCCGAGGACAGATCTACGAGCAGTACTTC. Amino acid sequence: CASSRGQIYEQYF.

This clone was found once. The rearrangement links TRBV19 to TRBJ2-3; tentative D call: TRBD1 (6 bases). The germline V gene encodes CDR1 LNHDA and CDR2 SQIVND (reference sequence). V was clipped by 3 bases and J by 6 bases, with 16 bases between them. The CDR3 runs to 15 residues. The chain's CDR3 is CASSMTRGIADTQYF. The CDR3 coding sequence is TGTGCCAGTAGTATGACGAGGGGGATCGCGGATACGCAGTATTTT.

This CDR3 is CASSETGVGEKLFF. The CDR3 DNA follows: TGTGCCAGCAGTGAAACAGGGGTCGGTGAAAAACTGTTTTTT. This chain uses TRBV2 with TRBJ1-4, with 7 bases aligning to TRBD1. V shed 2 bases and J 7 bases; nucleotides not matched to a gene: 4. The CDR3 consists of 14 residues. Germline values: CDR1 SNHLY, CDR2 FYNNEI.

The chain combines TRBV9 with TRBJ1-3; D may be TRBD1 (5 bases). The CDR3 sequence is 16 residues long. Trimming shortened V by 4 bases and J by 4 bases, and 18 bases separated the two germline ends. Germline V gene lookup returns CDR1 SGDLS and CDR2 YYNGEE. The CDR3 sequence: CASSPSPTGQGNTIYF. The CDR3 DNA follows: TGTGCCAGCAGCCCATCCCCCACAGGTCAAGGAAACACCATATATTTT.